This TCR beta chain appears in the sequencing data of a study of T cell changes during pregnancy in multiple sclerosis (dated by TCRdb to between 2018 and 2021). Regarding the study in general: In women with multiple sclerosis, the researchers looked at how the T cell repertoire shifted as pregnancy progressed.

Counted from cysteine to phenylalanine, this CDR3 has 13 amino acids. The CDR3 DNA has 39 bases and is translated from base 1. Cut back by 5 bases and 10 bases, the V and J ends lie 12 bases apart. CDR1 MNHEY and CDR2 SMNVEV are derived from the germline V gene (reference sequence). Library prep was done by the immunoSEQ multiplex PCR assay. This immuneACCESS table, as held by TCRdb, lists in-frame sequences with V and J called but not all clones. Of the missing ones, under half trace to an unresolved V gene in checked studies; the others have no known cause. The sample includes about 42,000 clones, with 87% observed a single time. Roughly 0.9% of the sample belongs to the ten largest clones. About this clone itself: There is no known antigen for this receptor. No base quality values were provided; no much bigger clone lies one nucleotide off.

This sample comprised CD4+ T cells from peripheral blood mononuclear cells, obtained after pregnancy. This sequence uses TRBV27 and TRBJ1-6, with the D gene not clear enough to name. This TCR was sampled from a female donor with multiple sclerosis, enrolled in a pregnancy study. The DNA reads as follows: TGTGCCAGCAGTCTCTCTCCCAGGTCACCCCTCCACTTT. Translated, it reads CASSLSPRSPLHF.